These 12 T cell receptor beta chains were sequenced from one sample in a study of response to subunit inactivated influenza vaccine. TCRdb passed the RT-PCR reads through MiXCR, listing each CDR3 protein once. The table records more than 450,000 distinct CDR3 sequences, 10% to 15% of them present only once. Sequencing was performed on PBMCs from blood, taken on the day of vaccination. Receptors were obtained from a man aged 45-60 years who received an inactivated influenza vaccine.

At least ten counts were recorded for this clonotype. V is TRBV20-1 and J is TRBJ2-7; 12 nucleotides align to TRBD2. V lost 6 bases, J lost 4 bases, and 7 bases stayed unmatched. Germline V gene sequence: CDR1 DFQATT, CDR2 SNEGSKA (reference sequence). There are 14 residues in the CDR3. The CDR3 is CSAKLAGGPYEQYF. CDR3 DNA sequence: TGCAGTGCCAAACTAGCGGGAGGACCATACGAGCAGTACTTC.

This clonotype has just a few counts. This chain joins TRBV15 and TRBJ1-4; D is undetermined. V was clipped by 5 bases and J by 6 bases, with 7 bases between them. The CDR3 is 12 amino acids. Germline V CDR1 and CDR2: LNHNV, YYDKDF (reference sequence). This CDR3 is CATSPRDEKLFF. The DNA for the CDR3 is TGTGCCACCAGCCCCCGAGATGAAAAACTGTTTTTT.

J is TRBJ2-2 and V is TRBV20-1, with 11 bases lining up with TRBD2. J gave up 2 bases and V 2 bases, and 4 bases lay outside the gene matches. The germline CDR1 and CDR2 sequences are DFQATT and SNEGSKA (reference sequence). The CDR3 runs 16 residues. The DNA of the CDR3 is TGCAGTGCTAGATCAACTAGCGGGAGAAACACCGGGGAGCTGTTTTTT. Its protein is CSARSTSGRNTGELFF.

This chain links TRBV7-2 with TRBJ1-6; tentatively, D is TRBD1 (5 bases). The CDR3 is made up of 13 amino acids. The V end lost 2 bases, the J end lost 12 bases, and 11 bases lay between the germline ends. Germline-derived CDR1 and CDR2 are SGHTA and FQGNSA. For the CDR3, the DNA is TGTGCCAGCAGCTTATTTGGGGGAGGACCCCTCCACTTT. It encodes CASSLFGGGPLHF.

This clonotype turned up a few times. This CDR3 reads CSVDSSGLLDTQYF. Written as DNA, the CDR3 is TGCAGCGTTGATTCTAGCGGCCTTCTGGATACGCAGTATTTT. The V gene is TRBV29-1, the J gene TRBJ2-3; 7 nucleotides align to TRBD2. The germline gives CDR1 SQVTM, CDR2 ANQGSEA. The CDR3 length is 14 residues. The ends lost 3 bases at V and 6 bases at J; junction bases unmatched: 9.

The CDR3 DNA follows: TGTGCCATCGGCTCCGGGGGGACCGGGGAGCTGTTTTTT. Its protein is CAIGSGGTGELFF. J is TRBJ2-2 and V is TRBV5-3, with TRBD2 matching 7 bases. TRBV5-3 is recorded as an ORF, its role being uncertain. The V segment lost 9 bases and the J segment 5 bases; nucleotides outside the gene matches: 7. The CDR3 has 13 residues.

V usage is TRBV5-6 and J usage is TRBJ2-5, with a weak D call TRBD1 (6 bases). V gave up 3 bases and J gave up 0 bases, with 15 bases separating them. Germline V gives CDR1 SGHDT, CDR2 YYEEEE. The CDR3 has 16 amino acids. DNA of the CDR3: TGTGCCAGCAGCTGGCCTGAACAGGGATACCAAGAGACCCAGTACTTC. Amino acids: CASSWPEQGYQETQYF. Variable domain in full (rest from reference TRBV5-6 and TRBJ2-5): DAGVTQSPTHLIKTRGQQVTLRCSPKSGHDTVSWYQQALGQGPQFIFQYYEEEERQRGNFPDRFSGHQFPNYSSELNVNALLLGDSALYLCASSWPEQGYQETQYFGPGTRLLVL.

The chain has TRBV5-6 and TRBJ1-2, with TRBD1 identical over 8 bases. V was pared by 4 bases and J by 3 bases, with 5 bases of the junction left unmatched. The CDR3 is 14 amino acids. Germline V lookup: CDR1 SGHDT, CDR2 YYEEEE. Here the CDR3 reads CASSVGQVYYGYTF. In DNA, the CDR3 is TGTGCCAGCAGCGTGGGACAGGTTTACTATGGCTACACCTTC.

This clonotype was counted many times. This chain connects TRBV12-3 or TRBV12-4 to TRBJ2-1, with 7 bases fitting TRBD2. Losses at the gene ends were 3 bases for V and 3 bases for J; bases not matched to a gene: 5. The CDR3 is made up of 15 amino acids. CDR3 DNA sequence: TGTGCCAGCAGTTTGGGCGGGAGCCTCTACAATGAGCAGTTCTTC. Translated: CASSLGGSLYNEQFF.

Ten or more counts support this clonotype. The rearrangement joins TRBV12-3 or TRBV12-4 to TRBJ1-4; D not resolved. Trimming cost V 3 bases and J 4 bases, with 9 bases left between them. There are 14 residues in the CDR3. CDR3 amino acids: CASSLSRHNEKLFF. The CDR3 DNA reads as TGTGCCAGCAGTTTGTCCAGACATAATGAAAAACTGTTTTTT.

This clonotype was found a few times. The V and J genes are TRBV11-2 and TRBJ2-7; unclear D gene. V gave up 0 bases and J gave up 3 bases, with 9 bases separating them. Germline V lookup: CDR1 SGHAT, CDR2 FQNNGV. The CDR3 is 14 amino acids. The CDR3 DNA is TGTGCCAGCAGCTTAGAACGCCGGGTCTACGAGCAGTACTTC. Amino acid sequence: CASSLERRVYEQYF.

This clonotype was seen more than once but under ten times. This chain joins TRBV12-3 or TRBV12-4 and TRBJ1-2, with TRBD1 as a possible D gene (5 bases). With 3 bases removed from V and 7 bases from J, the gap between germline ends came to 15 bases. The CDR3 runs to 14 residues. CDR3 protein: CASSFQGIGFGYTF. DNA of the CDR3: TGTGCCAGCAGTTTCCAGGGTATCGGCTTTGGCTACACCTTC.